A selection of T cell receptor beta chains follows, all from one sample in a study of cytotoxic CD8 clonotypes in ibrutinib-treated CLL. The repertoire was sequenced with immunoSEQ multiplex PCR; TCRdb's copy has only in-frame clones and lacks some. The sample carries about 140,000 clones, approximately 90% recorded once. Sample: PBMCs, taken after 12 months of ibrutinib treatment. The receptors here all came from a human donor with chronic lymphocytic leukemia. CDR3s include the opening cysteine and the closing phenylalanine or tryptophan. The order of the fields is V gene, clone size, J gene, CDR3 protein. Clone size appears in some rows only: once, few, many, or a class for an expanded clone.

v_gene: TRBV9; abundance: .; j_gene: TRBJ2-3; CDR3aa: CASSVGPRGGADTQYF
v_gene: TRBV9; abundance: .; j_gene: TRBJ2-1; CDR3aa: CASSATSGNEQFF
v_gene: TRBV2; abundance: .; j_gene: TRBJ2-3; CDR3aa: CASGQELSTDTQYF
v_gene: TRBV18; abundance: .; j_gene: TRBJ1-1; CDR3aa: CASSLVQEEAFF
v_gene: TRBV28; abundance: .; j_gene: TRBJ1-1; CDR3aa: CASSPGTGNAEAFF
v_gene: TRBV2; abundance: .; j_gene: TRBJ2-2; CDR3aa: CASSEFTGINTGELFF
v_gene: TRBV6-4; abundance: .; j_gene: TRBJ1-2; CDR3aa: CASSRDGDRDLYGYTF
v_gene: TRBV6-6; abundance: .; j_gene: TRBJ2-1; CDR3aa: CASSEDRKGANEQFF
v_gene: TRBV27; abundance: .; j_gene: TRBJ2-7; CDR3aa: CASSLSGGPAHEQYF
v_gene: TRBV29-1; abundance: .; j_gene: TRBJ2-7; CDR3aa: CSGGTGGHEQYF
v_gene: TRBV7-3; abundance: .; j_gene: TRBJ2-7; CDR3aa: CASSLVGSPTYEQYF
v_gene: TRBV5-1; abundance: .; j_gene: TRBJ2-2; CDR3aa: CASSLVSRTDYTGELFF
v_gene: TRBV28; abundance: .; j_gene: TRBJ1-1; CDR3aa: CASRPNTGSTEAFF
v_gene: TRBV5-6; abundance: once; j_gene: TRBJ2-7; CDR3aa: CASSSSSYEQYF
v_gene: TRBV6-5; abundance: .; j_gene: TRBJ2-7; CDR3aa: CATKGPPGYEQYF
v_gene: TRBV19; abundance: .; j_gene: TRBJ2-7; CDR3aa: CASSIGWQASYEQYF
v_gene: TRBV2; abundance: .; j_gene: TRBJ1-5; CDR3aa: CASTSGTKVTSNSNQPQHF
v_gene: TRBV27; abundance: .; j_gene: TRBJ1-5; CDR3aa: CASRVSGGFGLNQPQHF
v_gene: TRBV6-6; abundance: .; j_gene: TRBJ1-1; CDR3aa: CASSYPLRGDTEAFF
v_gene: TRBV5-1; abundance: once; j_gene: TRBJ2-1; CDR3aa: CASMVEGNEQFF
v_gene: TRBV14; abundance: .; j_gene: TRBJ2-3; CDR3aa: CASSQEWGREGTDTQYF
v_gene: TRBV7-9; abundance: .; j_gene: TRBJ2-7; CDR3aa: CASSLRKSYEQYF
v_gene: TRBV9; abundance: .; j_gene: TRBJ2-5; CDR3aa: CASSVAPGQGDNIQETQYF
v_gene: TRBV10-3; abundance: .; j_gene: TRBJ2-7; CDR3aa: CAIQGARNEQYF
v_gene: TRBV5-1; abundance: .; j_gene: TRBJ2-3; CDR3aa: CASSHSGSDTQYF
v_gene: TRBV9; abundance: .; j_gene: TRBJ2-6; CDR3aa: CASSVPGSGANVLTF
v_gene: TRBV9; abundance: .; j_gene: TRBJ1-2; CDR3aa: CASSPEGRASGYTF
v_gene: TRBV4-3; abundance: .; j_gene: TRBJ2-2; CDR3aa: CASSQEGPTGELFF
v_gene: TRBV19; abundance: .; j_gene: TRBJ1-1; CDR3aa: CASSIIPTNTEAFF
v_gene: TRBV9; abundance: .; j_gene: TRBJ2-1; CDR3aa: CASSPATGNTYNEQFF
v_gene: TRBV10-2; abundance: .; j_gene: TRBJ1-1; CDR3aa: CASRLIGEGDTEAFF
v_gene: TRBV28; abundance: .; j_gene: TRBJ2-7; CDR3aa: CASNRKRAYEQYF
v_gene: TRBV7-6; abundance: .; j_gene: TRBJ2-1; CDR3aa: CASSLGGSTSYNEQFF
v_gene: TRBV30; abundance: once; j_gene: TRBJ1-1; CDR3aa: CAWTPLGQGEFDTEAFF
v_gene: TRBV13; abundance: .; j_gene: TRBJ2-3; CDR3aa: CASNGDLTDTQYF
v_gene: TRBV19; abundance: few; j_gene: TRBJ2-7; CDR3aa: CASSAAGAGSYEQYF
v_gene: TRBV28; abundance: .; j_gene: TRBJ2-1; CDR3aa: CASTPTSYREQFF
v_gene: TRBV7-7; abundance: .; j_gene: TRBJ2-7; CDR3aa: CASSLAWGASYEQYF
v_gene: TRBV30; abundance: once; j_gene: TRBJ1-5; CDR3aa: CAWSRSAGYQPQHF
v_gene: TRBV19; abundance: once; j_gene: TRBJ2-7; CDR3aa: CASSMWGFGDYEQYF
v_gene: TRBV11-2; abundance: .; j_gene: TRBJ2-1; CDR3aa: CASRLRGLNEQFF
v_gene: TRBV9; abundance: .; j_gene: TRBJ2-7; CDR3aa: CASSVRGSEWYEQYF
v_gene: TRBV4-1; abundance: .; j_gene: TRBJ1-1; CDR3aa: CASSQDLLLENTEAFF
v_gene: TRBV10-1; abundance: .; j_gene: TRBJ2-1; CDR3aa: CATRLLLASSSYNEQFF
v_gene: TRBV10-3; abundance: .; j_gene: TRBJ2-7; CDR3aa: CAIMDLISGPYEQYF
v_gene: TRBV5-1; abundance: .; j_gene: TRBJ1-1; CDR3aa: CASSLVGDFSEAFF
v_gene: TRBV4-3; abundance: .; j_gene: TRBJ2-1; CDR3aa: CASSDTGTPADEQFF
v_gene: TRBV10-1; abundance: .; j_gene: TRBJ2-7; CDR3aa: CASSEVAGYHEQYF
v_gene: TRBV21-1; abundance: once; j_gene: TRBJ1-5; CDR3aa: CASSPDSNQPQHF
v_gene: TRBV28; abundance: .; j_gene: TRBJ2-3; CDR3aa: CASSPQAGIRTDTQYF
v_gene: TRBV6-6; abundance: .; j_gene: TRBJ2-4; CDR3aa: CASSYTEENIQYF